These 3 T cell receptor beta chains originate from one sample sequenced in a study of T cells in Graves' hyperthyroidism and ophthalmopathy. Researchers took RNA transcripts and amplified the TCR beta CDR3 regions from them. During a first-round RT-PCR of the TCR CDR3, the HTBI primer set was used. TCRdb itself ran the multiplex PCR reads through MiXCR, one entry per CDR3 protein. The sample includes about 420,000 distinct CDR3 sequences, roughly an eighth of them seen just once. The sequenced material came from blood. The receptors stem from a woman under 30 with Graves' hyperthyroidism.

There are many counts of this clonotype. The chain combines TRBV6-5 with TRBJ2-7, with D possibly matching TRBD1 (5 bases). Germline CDR1 and CDR2: MNHEY and SVGAGI. The CDR3 loop spans 15 amino acids. The V end lost 2 bases, the J end lost 7 bases, and 18 bases lay between the germline ends. In DNA, the CDR3 is TGTGCCAGCAGTTACCTGCCGGACACCCCTTGGGAGCAGTACTTC. Translation: CASSYLPDTPWEQYF.

The chain has TRBV6-1 and TRBJ1-1; TRBD1 might be the D (5 bases). The germline CDR1 and CDR2 sequences are MNHNS and SASEGT. This CDR3 region has 13 residues. V lost 5 bases to trimming and J lost 11 bases, with 18 bases between them. The CDR3: CASSPRGSLGAFF. The CDR3 DNA sequence: TGTGCCAGCAGTCCCCGGGGCTCCCTAGGGGCTTTCTTT.

This clonotype was recorded at least ten times. The J gene is TRBJ2-3, the V gene TRBV2; D is ambiguous. Trimming cost V 4 bases and J 7 bases, with 9 bases left between them. CDR3 length equals 12 residues. CDR1 is SNHLY and CDR2 is FYNNEI in the germline V gene. CDR3 residues: CASSGAEYTQYF. In nucleotides, the CDR3 is TGTGCCAGCAGTGGGGCTGAATATACGCAGTATTTT.